This TCR beta chain was profiled in a study of regulatory T cells in long-lasting Graves disease. Relying on iRepertoire HTBI primers and Arm-PCR of CDR3 regions, the team built TCR beta libraries. MiXCR, applied by TCRdb to the multiplex PCR reads, yields one record per CDR3 protein. Altogether approximately 540,000 distinct CDR3 sequences are present, about 11% being singletons, with the ten largest covering about 8.9%. This clonotype was seen just once. The junction shows a germline mismatch at one end, possibly a read error. Noted time point: newly diagnosed GD, antithyroid drugs for less than 3 months. From PBMCs, RNA was extracted and then used to make the TCR library. Per the germline V gene, CDR1 is LNHDA and CDR2 is SQIVND (reference sequence). This CDR3 has 15 residues. This sample also appeared in a second study, on T cells in Graves' hyperthyroidism and ophthalmopathy.

The chain uses TRBV19 and TRBJ2-4; tentatively, D is TRBD1 or TRBD2 (6 bases each). The receptor was derived from a woman in her 30s with Graves disease. Here the sequenced sample was peripheral blood mononuclear cells (PBMCs), taken at new diagnosis, from a patient treated with antithyroid drugs. The CDR3 reads CASSFLGGTYNEQSF. CDR3 coding DNA: TGTGCCAGTAGTTTCCTCGGCGGGACATACAATGAGCAGTCCTTC.